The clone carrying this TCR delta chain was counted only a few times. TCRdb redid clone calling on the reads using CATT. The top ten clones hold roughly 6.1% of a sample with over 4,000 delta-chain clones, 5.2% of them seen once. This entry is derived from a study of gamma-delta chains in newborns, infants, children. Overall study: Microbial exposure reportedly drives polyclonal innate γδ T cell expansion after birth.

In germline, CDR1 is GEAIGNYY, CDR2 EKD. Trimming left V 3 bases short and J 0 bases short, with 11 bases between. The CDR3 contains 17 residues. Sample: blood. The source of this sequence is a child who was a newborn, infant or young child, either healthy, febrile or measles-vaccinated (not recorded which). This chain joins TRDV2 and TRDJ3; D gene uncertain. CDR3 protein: CACDALRNSWDTRQMFF. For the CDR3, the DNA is TGTGCCTGTGACGCGTTACGAAACTCCTGGGACACCCGACAGATGTTTTTC.